What follows is one TCR beta chain and its context. Its antigen is as yet unknown. These data come from a study of follicular helper T cells after annual influenza vaccination. Background on the study: Days 0, 7 and 28 post-vaccination were the blood draw times. Findings of the study overall: ICOS+CD38+ cTfh clonality tracked population frequency, and its change tracked circulating plasmablast change.

Assay used: immunoSEQ multiplex PCR; TCRdb lists only in-frame clones, some missing. The sample holds fewer than 8,000 clones; about 88% are singletons and the top ten take approximately 0.69%. Indicated time point: 2015-2016 season, 7 days after influenza vaccination. CDR1 is SGHDT, CDR2 YYEEEE, per germline. The germline V and J ends were trimmed by 0 bases and 7 bases, with 10 bases remaining between them. The CDR3 sequence is 13 residues long. Specimen: CXCR5+ CD38- circulating T follicular helper cells from blood, collected 7 days after influenza vaccination. Subset: circulating Tfh, non-naive CD4+CXCR5+PD-1+ (ICOS+CD38+ or ICOS-CD38-). This TCR derives from an adult who received the influenza vaccine. The chain couples TRBV5-6 to TRBJ1-2; the D is unclear. The CDR3 nucleotides are TGTGCCAGCAGCTTGGTTGGGGTAGGTGGCTACACCTTC. Its protein is CASSLVGVGGYTF.